The next 14 T cell receptor beta chains were all read from a single sample in a study of CD8 T cells in ankylosing spondylitis. Study-wide findings and caveats: Fewer than ten highly homologous variants made up a TCR beta motif that seemed to typify ankylosing spondylitis blood.

TCRdb re-called the 5' RACE reads through MiXCR, storing one row per CDR3 protein. The sample holds a few hundred thousand distinct CDR3 sequences, approximately 20% seen once. Their antigens are not known. The sequenced sample was blood, either unsorted or a sorted T cell fraction (not recorded which). These receptor sequences come from a male donor with ankylosing spondylitis.

This chain connects TRBV28 to TRBJ2-4; D unclear. CDR3 size: 15 residues. Germline loops: CDR1 MDHEN, CDR2 SYDVKM. V lost 5 bases and J 0 bases, leaving 11 bases between the germline ends. The CDR3 DNA sequence: TGTGCCAGCAGTCTAAGAGACCTAGCCAAAAACATTCAGTACTTC. This sequence encodes CASSLRDLAKNIQYF.

Only a few counts were recorded for this clonotype. This rearrangement joins TRBV25-1 to TRBJ1-4, with unresolved D. This CDR3 spans 15 amino acids. Germline loops: CDR1 MGHDK, CDR2 SYGVNS. V dropped 2 bases and J dropped 7 bases, with 14 bases sitting between them. CDR3 nucleotide sequence: TGTGCCAGCAGTGAACGGATGGGTGGGATTGAAAAACTGTTTTTT. This sequence encodes CASSERMGGIEKLFF.

The rearrangement joins TRBV24-1 to TRBJ2-1; 15 bases agree with TRBD2. The CDR3 has 15 amino acids. Germline V gene data show CDR1 as KGHDR and CDR2 as SFDVKD. Germline trimming cut 5 bases from V and 7 bases from J; bases unmatched to any gene: 2. CDR3 protein: CATSGTSGRVNEQFF. CDR3 in DNA: TGTGCCACCAGTGGGACTAGCGGGAGGGTAAATGAGCAGTTCTTC.

This chain uses TRBV3-1 with TRBJ2-7, with a possible D match to TRBD2 (6 bases). Germline loops: CDR1 LGHDT, CDR2 YNNKEL (reference sequence). V was shortened by 4 bases and J by 3 bases, with 19 bases between the two germline ends. CDR3 length: 16 amino acids. The chain's CDR3 is CASSPPSGGTSYEQYF. DNA of the CDR3: TGTGCCAGCAGCCCCCCGAGTGGCGGGACCAGCTACGAGCAGTACTTC.

This rearrangement joins TRBV20-1 to TRBJ2-1, with 7 nucleotides matching TRBD1. CDR1 DFQATT and CDR2 SNEGSKA come from the germline V gene (reference sequence). V shed 0 bases, J shed 4 bases, and the junction held 6 bases outside the gene matches. The CDR3 loop spans 15 amino acids. The CDR3 sequence: CSARDFKGAYNEQFF. CDR3 nucleotide sequence: TGCAGTGCTAGAGATTTCAAGGGGGCTTACAATGAGCAGTTCTTC.

The chain is built from TRBV21-1 and TRBJ1-1; the table names TRBD1, a call not compared with the DNA. TRBV21-1 is a listed pseudogene. This CDR3 has 19 amino acids. CDR3 DNA: TGTGCCAGCAGTCCGGGACAGCTCACAGGAAGGATCATGAACACTGAAGCTTTCTTT. Its protein is CASSPGQLTGRIMNTEAFF.

The rearrangement links TRBV12-3 or TRBV12-4 to TRBJ1-4; no clear D gene. V was trimmed by 6 bases and J by 0 bases, leaving 8 bases between them. CDR3 length: 14 amino acids. The CDR3 bases are TGTGCCAGCAGCCCTCGTGCAACTAATGAAAAACTGTTTTTT. Protein: CASSPRATNEKLFF.

This clonotype was observed a handful of times. The chain combines TRBV9 with TRBJ2-7; D gene ambiguous. The CDR3 is made up of 15 amino acids. Germline CDR1 is SGDLS and CDR2 is YYNGEE. The V gene lost 1 base and the J gene lost 3 bases, with 14 bases spanning the gap. CDR3 nucleotide sequence: TGTGCCAGCAGCGTACATATCCGACCATACTACGAGCAGTACTTC. This encodes CASSVHIRPYYEQYF.

This clonotype was observed a handful of times. This sequence joins TRBV5-1 and TRBJ1-2; TRBD1 matches at 9 bases. V shed 4 bases, J shed 2 bases, and the junction held 6 bases outside the gene matches. The CDR3 totals 15 residues. Germline values: CDR1 SGHRS, CDR2 YFSETQ. This CDR3 is CASSPETGGNYGYTF. CDR3 sequence (DNA): TGCGCCAGCAGCCCCGAGACAGGGGGAAACTATGGCTACACCTTC.

The rearrangement joins TRBV6-1 to TRBJ2-1, with TRBD1 matching 8 bases. The CDR3 contains 13 residues. Germline V lookup: CDR1 MNHNS, CDR2 SASEGT. J lost 8 bases, V lost 8 bases, and 8 bases had no gene match. CDR3 amino acids: CASGRTGRDEQFF. Here the CDR3 DNA reads TGTGCCAGCGGGAGGACAGGGCGGGATGAGCAGTTCTTC.

This clonotype has ten or more counts. V is TRBV29-1 and J is TRBJ2-3; D not certain. Germline loops: CDR1 SQVTM, CDR2 ANQGSEA. The CDR3 sequence is 14 residues long. V was clipped by 4 bases and J by 0 bases, with 11 bases between them. CDR3 DNA sequence: TGCAGCGTTGGAGGCCTGACTAGCACAGATACGCAGTATTTT. It codes for CSVGGLTSTDTQYF.

This clonotype was found many times. The CDR3 loop reads CATSRHSSEAFF. In DNA, the CDR3 is TGTGCCACCAGCAGACATTCCAGTGAAGCTTTCTTT. V usage is TRBV15 and J usage is TRBJ1-1; D remains unclear. Per germline, CDR1 LNHNV and CDR2 YYDKDF (reference sequence). Trimming stripped 2 bases from V and 7 bases from J, with 8 bases between. This CDR3 contains 12 residues.

This clonotype was seen once. The genes are TRBV3-1 and TRBJ2-7, with D possibly called TRBD1 or TRBD2 (5 bases each). V gave up 2 bases and J gave up 3 bases, with 14 bases separating them. The CDR3 length is 15 residues. In germline, CDR1 is LGHDT, CDR2 YNNKEL (reference sequence). CDR3 DNA: TGTGCCAGCAGCCAACGGGACGAGGAGGACTACGAGCAGTACTTC. Its translation: CASSQRDEEDYEQYF.

V is TRBV12-3 or TRBV12-4 and J is TRBJ2-1, with a possible D match to TRBD2 (5 bases). Trimming stripped 1 base from V and 2 bases from J, with 9 bases between. The length of the CDR3 is 15 residues. Written as DNA, the CDR3 is TGTGCCAGCAGTTTAGGTAGCGCCCCCTACAATGAGCAGTTCTTC. Amino acids: CASSLGSAPYNEQFF.